A selection of T cell receptor beta chains follows, all from one sample in a study of cytomegalovirus exposure and HLA in healthy donors. TCRdb keeps only in-frame clones here, not all; method: immunoSEQ multiplex PCR. This sample's clone table lists more than 45,000 clones. Sequencing input: PBMCs. The origin of the receptors is a woman aged 60-75 years in good health and CMV-seropositive. Each CDR3 is given with its conserved first and last residue. A D gene is named only where the DNA matches it firmly.

j_call d_call v_call cdr3_nt cdr3_aa
TRBJ2-3 TRBD1 TRBV5-1 TGCGCCAGCAGCACTCGGACAGGGACAGATACGCAGTATTTT CASSTRTGTDTQYF
TRBJ1-3 TRBD1 TRBV27 TGTGCCAGCAGTACTCTAAACCACCAGGGGGCTGGAAACACCATATATTTT CASSTLNHQGAGNTIYF
TRBJ1-4 NA TRBV4-3 TGCGCCAGCAGCCAAGGGCTTAATGAAAAACTGTTTTTT CASSQGLNEKLFF
TRBJ2-5 TRBD1 TRBV6-1 TGTGCCAGCATCAAGAAGGGGGCAGGGGAGACCCAGTACTTC CASIKKGAGETQYF
TRBJ1-3 TRBD1 TRBV7-2 TGTGCCAGCAGCGTCAGGGGGACTGGAAACACCATATATTTT CASSVRGTGNTIYF
TRBJ1-2 TRBD1 TRBV18 TGTGCCAGCTCACCAACAGGGGGTAATGGCTACACCTTC CASSPTGGNGYTF
TRBJ2-7 TRBD2 TRBV29-1 TGCAGCGTTGAAGATTGGACTAGCGGTGCCTACGAGCAGTACTTC CSVEDWTSGAYEQYF
TRBJ1-5 NA TRBV5-4 TGTGCCAGCAGCTTCTCGGGCAATCAGCCCCAGCATTTT CASSFSGNQPQHF
TRBJ1-5 NA TRBV18 TGTGCCAGCTCACTCTTACCGAGGCAGACTAATAGCAATCAGCCCCAGCATTTT CASSLLPRQTNSNQPQHF
TRBJ1-1 TRBD1 TRBV7-9 TGTGCCAGCAGCGTGGGACAGGGGGGGGCTGAAGCTTTCTTT CASSVGQGGAEAFF
TRBJ1-1 NA TRBV11-2 TGTGCCAGCAGCCCCCCGGGACACTTGAACACTGAAGCTTTCTTT CASSPPGHLNTEAFF
TRBJ2-5 NA TRBV15 TGTGCCACCAGCAAGGGGGTGGGGTCAGAGACCCAGTACTTC CATSKGVGSETQYF
TRBJ1-5 NA TRBV6-5 TGTGCCAGCAGTTGGACAGCTGGCAATCAGCCCCAGCATTTT CASSWTAGNQPQHF
TRBJ1-2 NA TRBV11-2 TGTGCCAGCAGAATGACCCGGGACACCGGCTACACCTTC CASRMTRDTGYTF
TRBJ2-5 NA TRBV7-8 TGTGCCAGCAGCTTAGGGGGGAGGCCAGAGACCCAGTACTTC CASSLGGRPETQYF
TRBJ1-5 NA TRBV19 TGTGCCAGTAACAGGGTTAGCAATCAGCCCCAGCATTTT CASNRVSNQPQHF
TRBJ1-1 TRBD1 TRBV5-4 TGTGCCAGCAGCCGACAGGGACAGGGGAACACTGAAGCTTTCTTT CASSRQGQGNTEAFF
TRBJ1-5 NA TRBV5-1 TGCGCCAGCAGCTTGTTGGGAGATGGTCAGCCCCAGCATTTT CASSLLGDGQPQHF
TRBJ2-7 NA TRBV25-1 TGTGCCAGCAGTGCCCCCGCCTACAAGGGGGTCCCCTCCTACGAGCAGTACTTC CASSAPAYKGVPSYEQYF
TRBJ1-5 NA TRBV19 TGTGCCAGTAGTATGGACGGGGGGGGAGGGCCCCAGCATTTT CASSMDGGGGPQHF
TRBJ2-3 TRBD1 TRBV18 TGTGCCAGCTCGCGGACAGGGTTCACAGATACGCAGTATTTT CASSRTGFTDTQYF
TRBJ2-5 NA TRBV10-2 TGCGCCAGCAGTGAGTCGGGCTACCAAGAGACCCAGTACTTC CASSESGYQETQYF
TRBJ2-7 TRBD1 TRBV27 TGTGCCAGCAGTCGGACAGGGGGCACCTACGAGCAGTACTTC CASSRTGGTYEQYF
TRBJ2-7 TRBD1 TRBV6-5 TGTGCCAGCAGTCCCGGGACAGGGGGATCCTACGAGCAGTACTTC CASSPGTGGSYEQYF
TRBJ1-2 NA TRBV6-5 TGTGCCAGCAGTTACTCGGGGGCCCACTATGGCTACACCTTC CASSYSGAHYGYTF
TRBJ2-1 TRBD2 TRBV7-6 TGTGCCAGCAGCTTAGCGGGGAGAATCGAGCGGGGGCGAGACAATGAGCAGTTCTTC CASSLAGRIERGRDNEQFF
TRBJ1-1 TRBD1 TRBV6-5 TGTGCCAGCAGTACGGGACAGGGGGCGACGATAACTTTCTTT CASSTGQGATITFF
TRBJ1-1 TRBD1 TRBV10-3 TGTGCCATCAACAGGGGGATGGGGAACACTGAAGCTTTCTTT CAINRGMGNTEAFF
TRBJ2-5 NA TRBV6-1 TGTGCCAGCACCGCAGGGCTAAAAGAGACCCAGTACTTC CASTAGLKETQYF
TRBJ1-3 NA TRBV21-1 TGTGCCAGCAGCAAAGACAGGGACTCTGGAAACACCATATATTTT CASSKDRDSGNTIYF
TRBJ2-5 TRBD2 TRBV7-6 TGTGCCAGCAGCTTAGTGGCTAGCGGGGGCCACCAAGAGACCCAGTACTTC CASSLVASGGHQETQYF
TRBJ1-1 NA TRBV7-8 TGTGCCAGCAGCTTAAGTCGTGGCATGCTTGAAGCTTTCTTT CASSLSRGMLEAFF
TRBJ1-5 TRBD1 TRBV6-5 TGTGCCAGCAGTCTCCAGGGACAGGGGGATCAGCCCCAGCATTTT CASSLQGQGDQPQHF
TRBJ1-5 NA TRBV7-9 TGTGCCAGCAGCTTGTCGAGCAATCAGCCCCAGCATTTT CASSLSSNQPQHF
TRBJ2-1 NA TRBV4-2 TGTGCCAGCAGCCAAGACGCCGCGGCCGAATACAATGAGCAGTTCTTC CASSQDAAAEYNEQFF
TRBJ1-1 NA TRBV7-9 TGTGCCAGCAGCCACTCGGACAGACTAAACACTGAAGCTTTCTTT CASSHSDRLNTEAFF
TRBJ2-3 NA TRBV5-1 TGCGCCAGCAGCTTGGACAGGGCGGCGGATACGCAGTATTTT CASSLDRAADTQYF
TRBJ2-1 TRBD2 TRBV19 TGTGCCAGTAGTATCGGGCGGCTAGCGGGGGTTGGTGGTAACAATGAGCAGTTCTTC CASSIGRLAGVGGNNEQFF
TRBJ1-5 NA TRBV12-2 TGTGCAAGTCGCTTAGGAGGGATCCGTGGCAATCAGCCCCAGCATTTT CASRLGGIRGNQPQHF
TRBJ1-6 NA TRBV18 TGTGCCAGCTCACCAGGGGTGGAACAGGCGAGCTCCTATAATTCACCCCTCCACTTT CASSPGVEQASSYNSPLHF
TRBJ2-7 TRBD1 TRBV7-7 TGTGCTAGCAGCTACCGGGACAGGGGAAGCCACTACGAGCAGTACTTC CASSYRDRGSHYEQYF
TRBJ1-1 NA TRBV6-6 TGTGCCATCACCCTTTCCTGGCCGAACACTGAAGCTTTCTTT CAITLSWPNTEAFF
TRBJ2-1 TRBD1 TRBV5-1 TGCGCCAGCAGCTTGGGGGACAGGGGGCTCTACAATGAGCAGTTCTTC CASSLGDRGLYNEQFF
TRBJ1-2 NA TRBV6-1 TGTGCCAGCAGTGAATCAGGCAGGAACTATGGCTACACCTTC CASSESGRNYGYTF